A few counts support the clone carrying this T cell receptor beta chain. These data belong to a study of blood T cell repertoires in COVID-19. The germline V gene encodes CDR1 ENHRY and CDR2 SYGVKD. The CDR3 runs 13 residues. V was cut by 8 bases and J by 5 bases, with 15 bases left in between. Method: immunoSEQ multiplex PCR; TCRdb's copy keeps in-frame clones and lacks some. Counted here are more than 85,000 clones, approximately 87% occurring once; the ten biggest clones make up 18%. The sequenced sample consisted of peripheral blood. This sequence was found in a woman aged 60 to 75 with acute or convalescent COVID-19. V gene TRBV10-3 combines with J gene TRBJ1-1; D perhaps matches TRBD1 (5 bases). CDR3 DNA sequence: TGTGCCATCGCGGGGGAGGGGAGGACTGAAGCTTTCTTT. Residues: CAIAGEGRTEAFF.